This T cell receptor beta chain was sequenced in a study of cytomegalovirus exposure and HLA in healthy donors. Across the whole study: The 100 to 150 validation repertoires and the roughly 700 first-cohort repertoires shared a platform, a later analysis reported.

Germline trimming cut 5 bases from V and 6 bases from J; bases unmatched to any gene: 5. This CDR3 is 16 amino acids long. Germline assignment: CDR1 MNHNY and CDR2 SVGAGI (reference sequence). TCRdb's copy holds only in-frame clones and misses some; the assay was immunoSEQ multiplex PCR. The sample contains tens of thousands of clones, about 93% of which appear only once. Note on this clone: What it recognizes is unknown.

An approximately 130-subject validation cohort, separate from the roughly 700-subject first cohort, supplied the donors. The study's findings and limits: Later, an analysis found that TCR clusters from the first cohort tended to co-occur in the 95 to 150 validation repertoires. High specificity and sensitivity for cytomegalovirus status were reported for the classifier.

Sample: PBMCs. The V gene is TRBV6-6, the J gene TRBJ2-2, with 14 nucleotides matching TRBD2. This receptor was taken from a woman aged 25 to 39 in good health and CMV-seropositive. The CDR3 DNA sequence: TGTGCCAGCAGTACACCGGGACTAGCGGGAGCCGGGGAGCTGTTTTTT. Translation: CASSTPGLAGAGELFF.